A single T cell receptor (beta chain) is shown here with its context. Its antigen is not identified. Preparing the TCRbeta library involved the use of unique molecular identifiers. Via MiXCR, TCRdb re-called the PCR reads, giving one row per CDR3 protein. The table records 250,000 to 400,000 distinct CDR3 sequences, roughly 25% of them present only once. CDR3 length: 15 residues. CDR1 SEHNR and CDR2 FQNEAQ come from the germline V gene (reference sequence). Trimming left V 0 bases short and J 5 bases short, with 10 bases between. This specimen comes from a study of T-cell reconstitution after alpha-beta-depleted transplantation in children. Notes on the study in general: T-cell numbers and diversity one year post-transplant derived largely from freshly generated T cells.

The chain has TRBV7-9 and TRBJ1-4, with D maybe TRBD1 (5 bases). This receptor was taken from a male patient younger than 18 who had a stem cell transplant for acute lymphoblastic leukemia, so the T cells may come from the graft donor. The input for sequencing was PBMCs, mostly from graft donor cells, taken 180 days after TCRalphabeta/CD19-depleted stem cell transplant. The CDR3 DNA follows: TGTGCCAGCAGCTTAGCGTCACAGGCCAATGAAAAACTGTTTTTT. This codes for CASSLASQANEKLFF.